These T cell receptor beta chains were read from a single sample in a study of blood T cell repertoires in COVID-19. Sequencing used immunoSEQ multiplex PCR; TCRdb keeps in-frame clones, though not all of them. The sample contains approximately 180,000 clones, 80% to 90% of which appear only once. Sequencing used peripheral blood. These receptors came from a human donor with active or convalescent COVID-19. The donor label of this sample is uncertain. Each CDR3 is given with its conserved first and last residue. D genes are given only for firm matches. Clone size is given for some rows only: seen once, a few or many times, or a class if the clone is expanded.

-	TRBJ1-5	12	TRBV28	-	CASFEGNQPQHF	TGTGCCAGCTTCGAGGGCAATCAGCCCCAGCATTTT
once	TRBJ2-1	13	TRBV11-3	TRBD1	CASSRGQGNEQFF	TGTGCCAGCAGCCGAGGACAGGGTAATGAGCAGTTCTTC
-	TRBJ2-1	15	TRBV5-4	TRBD1	CASSLPGQGADEQFF	TGTGCCAGCAGCCTTCCGGGACAGGGGGCGGATGAGCAGTTCTTC
-	TRBJ2-3	13	TRBV28	-	CASSFRLADTQYF	TGTGCCAGCAGTTTTAGGCTAGCAGATACGCAGTATTTT
-	TRBJ2-2	15	TRBV7-3	TRBD2	CASSSGTRNTGELFF	TGTGCCAGCAGCTCCGGGACTAGGAACACCGGGGAGCTGTTTTTT
-	TRBJ2-6	16	TRBV24-1	-	CATSDPRGRGANVLTF	TGTGCCACCAGTGACCCAAGGGGCCGTGGGGCCAACGTCCTGACTTTC
-	TRBJ1-2	13	TRBV28	TRBD1	CASSLMDRGGYTF	TGTGCCAGCAGTTTAATGGACAGGGGAGGCTACACCTTC
-	TRBJ1-3	17	TRBV7-6	-	CASSLGLWADSGNTIYF	TGTGCCAGCAGCTTAGGTCTTTGGGCAGACTCTGGAAACACCATATATTTT
-	TRBJ2-3	15	TRBV7-2	TRBD1	CASSLGTGRTDTQYF	TGTGCCAGCAGCTTAGGGACAGGGCGAACAGATACGCAGTATTTT
-	TRBJ2-1	16	TRBV6-5	-	CASSYGAGSTYNEQFF	TGTGCCAGCAGTTACGGGGCCGGATCAACCTACAATGAGCAGTTCTTC
few	TRBJ2-7	16	TRBV25-1	-	CASSEYKGGRVYEQYF	TGTGCCAGCAGTGAATATAAGGGGGGGCGGGTTTACGAGCAGTACTTC
-	TRBJ2-1	14	TRBV4-1	-	CASSTRGKIDEQFF	TGCGCCAGCAGCACCCGGGGGAAGATCGATGAGCAGTTCTTC
-	TRBJ2-7	16	TRBV5-1	TRBD2	CASSYQSGGKPYEQYF	TGCGCCAGCAGTTACCAAAGCGGGGGGAAACCCTACGAGCAGTACTTC
-	TRBJ1-5	16	TRBV6-6	TRBD1	CASSYSGTGGNQPQHF	TGTGCCAGCAGTTACTCCGGGACAGGGGGCAATCAGCCCCAGCATTTT
-	TRBJ2-3	19	TRBV7-9	TRBD2	CASSLDYVTSGSSTDTQYF	TGTGCCAGCAGCTTAGACTATGTGACTAGCGGGTCTAGCACAGATACGCAGTATTTT